This is a list of T cell receptor beta chains from one sample in a study of shared clonotypes between healthy human individuals. Measured with immunoSEQ multiplex PCR; TCRdb has only the in-frame clones, and not every one. The data contain under 750,000 clones, about two thirds of them singletons. Sequencing was carried out using memory CD4+ T cells sorted from blood. The receptors were gathered from a woman aged 25-40 years in good health. Each CDR3 is given with its conserved first and last residue. The order of the fields is J gene, V gene, CDR3 protein.

TRBJ2-1	TRBV27	CASSLRPGLADLYNEQFF
TRBJ1-3	TRBV7-2	CASSLVSRGNTIYF
TRBJ2-2	TRBV5-1	CASSPGHPNTGELFF
TRBJ1-5	TRBV27	CASSFRAGSGQPQHF
TRBJ2-7	TRBV14	CASSHGGTSGSYEQYF
TRBJ2-7	TRBV19	CASSPPSSYEQYF
TRBJ1-2	TRBV28	CASSLSGFANYGYTF
TRBJ1-1	TRBV27	CASSLVSGAGGTEAFF
TRBJ1-5	TRBV5-5	CASSLGPSNNQPQHF
TRBJ2-1	TRBV25-1	CASRGVLGRVGEQFF
TRBJ2-2	TRBV5-1	CASRQRMNGNTGELFF
TRBJ2-6	TRBV28	CASYRVSGANVLTF
TRBJ2-7	TRBV2	CASRGIRSSSYEQYF
TRBJ1-1	TRBV29-1	CSVTMKTGSTEAFF
TRBJ2-1	TRBV5-1	CASSLLEVTSGLEQFF
TRBJ1-5	TRBV5-6	CASSSGQVPTYSNQPQHF
TRBJ2-2	TRBV19	CASSLLAGEVGELFF
TRBJ1-2	TRBV4-1	CASSQVPKQLNYGYTF
TRBJ1-1	TRBV6-1	CASSESRGSEAFF
TRBJ2-7	TRBV29-1	CSVAIGTSGYEQYF
TRBJ2-7	TRBV7-2	CASSSYGRSYEQYF
TRBJ2-7	TRBV28	CASSSPGKRDAYEQYF
TRBJ2-5	TRBV6-1	CASSEEVLAEYQETQYF
TRBJ2-5	TRBV6-5	CASSSLAGGETQYF
TRBJ1-2	TRBV7-9	CASSPPALTGGGNREGYTF